This T cell receptor (beta chain) is drawn from a study of cytomegalovirus exposure and HLA in healthy donors. Use of 60 Vbeta and 13 Jbeta primers characterized the PCR. Sequenced by immunoSEQ multiplex PCR; TCRdb stores in-frame clones only, minus some. The sample shows 75,000 to 80,000 clones, around 82% of them seen only once. Only a few counts were recorded for this clone. CDR3 length equals 13 residues. The V and J ends lost 3 bases and 5 bases respectively, with 10 bases between them. CDR1 MDHEN and CDR2 SYDVKM come from the germline V gene. This chain connects TRBV28 to TRBJ1-1; tentatively, D is TRBD1 (6 bases). The source of this sequence is a male donor in good health and CMV-seronegative. Material for sequencing was PBMCs. CDR3 bases: TGTGCCAGCAGTTTCTATCAGGGGACTGAAGCTTTCTTT. It codes for CASSFYQGTEAFF.